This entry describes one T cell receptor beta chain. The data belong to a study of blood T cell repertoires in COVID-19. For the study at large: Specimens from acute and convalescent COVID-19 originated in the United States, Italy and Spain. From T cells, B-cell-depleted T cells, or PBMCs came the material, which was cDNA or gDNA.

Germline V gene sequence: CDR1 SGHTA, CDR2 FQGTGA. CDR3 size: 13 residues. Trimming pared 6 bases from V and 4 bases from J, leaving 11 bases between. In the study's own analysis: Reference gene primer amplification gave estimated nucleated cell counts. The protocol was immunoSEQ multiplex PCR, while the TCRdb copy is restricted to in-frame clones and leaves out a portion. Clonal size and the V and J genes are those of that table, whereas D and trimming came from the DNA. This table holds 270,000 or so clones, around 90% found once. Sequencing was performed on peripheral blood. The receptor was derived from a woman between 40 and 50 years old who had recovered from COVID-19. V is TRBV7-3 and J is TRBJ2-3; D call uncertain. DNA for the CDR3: TGTGCCAGCAGTCAAAGAGTAGCAGATACGCAGTATTTT. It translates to CASSQRVADTQYF.